This T cell receptor beta chain appears in the sequencing data of a study of PD-L1 blockade in urothelial cancer. The method was immunoSEQ multiplex PCR; TCRdb's version includes in-frame clones alone and lacks a portion of them. The sample has approximately 88,000 clones, around 83% seen once. Germline V gene sequence: CDR1 SEHNR, CDR2 FQNEAQ (reference sequence). This CDR3 spans 18 amino acids. V was pared by 5 bases and J by 0 bases, with 7 bases of the junction left unmatched. Documented time point: pretreatment peripheral blood. This sequence originates from a man in his sixties with urothelial cancer. This specimen consisted of PBMCs, obtained around atezolizumab (anti-PD-L1) treatment. V gene TRBV7-9 combines with J gene TRBJ2-6; 10 nucleotides agree with TRBD2. CDR3 residues: CASSPIAGGSSGANVLTF. The CDR3 nucleotides are TGTGCCAGCAGCCCGATAGCGGGGGGTTCCTCTGGGGCCAACGTCCTGACTTTC. The full variable domain, in which reference TRBV7-9 and TRBJ2-6 provide the parts outside the CDR3, is DTGVSQNPRHKITKRGQNVTFRCDPISEHNRLYWYRQTLGQGPEFLTYFQNEAQLEKSRLLSDRFSAERPKGSFSTLEIQRTEQGDSAMYLCASSPIAGGSSGANVLTFGAGSRLTVL.